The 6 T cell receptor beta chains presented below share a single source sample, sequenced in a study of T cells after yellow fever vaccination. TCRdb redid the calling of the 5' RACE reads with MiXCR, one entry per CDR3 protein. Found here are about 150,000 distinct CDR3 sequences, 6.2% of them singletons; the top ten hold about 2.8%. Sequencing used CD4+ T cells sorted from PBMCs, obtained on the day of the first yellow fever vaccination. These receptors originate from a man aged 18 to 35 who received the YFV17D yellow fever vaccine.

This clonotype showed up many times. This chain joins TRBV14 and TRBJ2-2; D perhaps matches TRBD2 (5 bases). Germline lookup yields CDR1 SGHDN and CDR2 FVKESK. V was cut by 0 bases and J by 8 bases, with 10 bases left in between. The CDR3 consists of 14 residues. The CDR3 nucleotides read TGTGCCAGCAGCCAAGATCGGGGTTCGGGGGAGCTGTTTTTT. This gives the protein CASSQDRGSGELFF. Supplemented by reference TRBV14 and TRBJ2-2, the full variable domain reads EAGVTQFPSHSVIEKGQTVTLRCDPISGHDNLYWYRRVMGKEIKFLLHFVKESKQDESGMPNNRFLAERTGGTYSTLKVQPAELEDSGVYFCASSQDRGSGELFFGEGSRLTVL.

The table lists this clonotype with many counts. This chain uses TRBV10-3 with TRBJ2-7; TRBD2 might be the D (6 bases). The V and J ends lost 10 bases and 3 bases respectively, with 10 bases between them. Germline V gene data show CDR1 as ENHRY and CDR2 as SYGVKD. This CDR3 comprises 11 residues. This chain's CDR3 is CATRDFYEQYV. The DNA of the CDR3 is TGTGCCACGAGGGACTTCTACGAGCAGTACGTC.

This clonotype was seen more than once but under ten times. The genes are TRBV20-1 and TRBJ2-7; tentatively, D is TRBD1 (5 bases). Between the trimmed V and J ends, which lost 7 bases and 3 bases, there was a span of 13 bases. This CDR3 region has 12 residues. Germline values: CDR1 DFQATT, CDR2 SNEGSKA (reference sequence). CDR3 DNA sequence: TGCAGTGTAGGGGCAGAAAGCTACGAGCAGTACTTC. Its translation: CSVGAESYEQYF.

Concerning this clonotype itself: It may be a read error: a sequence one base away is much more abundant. The CDR3, as DNA: TGCGCCAGCAGCCGGGGACAGGGGGAAGAAACTTTCTTT. It codes for CASSRGQGEETFF. The chain links TRBV5-1 to TRBJ1-1, with 11 bases identical to TRBD1. Germline assignment: CDR1 SGHRS and CDR2 YFSETQ. Trimming removed 4 bases from V and 12 bases from J; junction bases left unmatched: 8. The CDR3 consists of 13 residues.

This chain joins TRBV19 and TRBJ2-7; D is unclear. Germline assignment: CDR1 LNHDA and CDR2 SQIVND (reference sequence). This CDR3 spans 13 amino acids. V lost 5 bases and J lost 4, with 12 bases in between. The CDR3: CASSRAHLYEQYF. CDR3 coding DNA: TGTGCCAGTAGTCGGGCCCATCTTTACGAGCAGTACTTC.

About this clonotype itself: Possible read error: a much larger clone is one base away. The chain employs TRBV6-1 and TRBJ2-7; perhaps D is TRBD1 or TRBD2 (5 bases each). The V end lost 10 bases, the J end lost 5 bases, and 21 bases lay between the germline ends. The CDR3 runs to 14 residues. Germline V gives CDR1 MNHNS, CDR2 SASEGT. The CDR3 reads CANNDPHGTHEQYV. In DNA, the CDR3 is TGTGCCAATAACGACCCGCACGGGACCCACGAGCAGTACGTC.